The clone carrying this T cell receptor beta chain showed up many times. This entry comes from a study of metastatic and nonmetastatic thyroid tumors. Turning to the study itself: The comparison covered peripheral blood and tumor or nodule tissue in malignant and benign thyroid patients.

TCRdb re-called clones from the PCR reads using MiXCR. The table includes 50,000 or so clones, approximately 20% detected once. All patients were treatment-naive before thyroid surgery. The sample comprised blood. The TCR originated in a male donor with papillary thyroid cancer or a benign thyroid nodule (not recorded which). Some clones in this sample may be carry-over from other donors' samples.

CDR3 DNA sequence: TGTGCCAGTAGTGCCCGTACAGGGGGCCGGGGCTACACCTTC. It is translated as CASSARTGGRGYTF. The chain links TRBV19 to TRBJ1-2, with 9 positions matching TRBD1. This CDR3 is 14 amino acids long. Per the germline V gene, CDR1 is LNHDA and CDR2 is SQIVND (reference sequence). V gave up 5 bases and J gave up 8 bases; unmatched junction bases: 9.